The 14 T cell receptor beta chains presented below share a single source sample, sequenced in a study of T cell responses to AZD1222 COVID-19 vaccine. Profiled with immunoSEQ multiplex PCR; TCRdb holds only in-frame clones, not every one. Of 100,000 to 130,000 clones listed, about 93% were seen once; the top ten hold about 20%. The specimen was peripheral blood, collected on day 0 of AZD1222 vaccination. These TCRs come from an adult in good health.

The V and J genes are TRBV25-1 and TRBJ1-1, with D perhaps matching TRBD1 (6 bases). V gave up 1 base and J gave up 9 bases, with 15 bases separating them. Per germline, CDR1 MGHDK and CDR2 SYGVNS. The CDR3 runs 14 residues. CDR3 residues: CASSELAGESQAFF. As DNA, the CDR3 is TGTGCCAGCAGTGAATTGGCAGGGGAATCCCAAGCTTTCTTT.

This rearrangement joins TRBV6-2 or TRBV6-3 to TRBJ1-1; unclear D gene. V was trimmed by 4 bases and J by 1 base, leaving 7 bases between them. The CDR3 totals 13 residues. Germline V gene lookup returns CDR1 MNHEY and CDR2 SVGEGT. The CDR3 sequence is CASSWNQNTEAFF. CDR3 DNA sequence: TGTGCCAGCAGTTGGAACCAGAACACTGAAGCTTTCTTT.

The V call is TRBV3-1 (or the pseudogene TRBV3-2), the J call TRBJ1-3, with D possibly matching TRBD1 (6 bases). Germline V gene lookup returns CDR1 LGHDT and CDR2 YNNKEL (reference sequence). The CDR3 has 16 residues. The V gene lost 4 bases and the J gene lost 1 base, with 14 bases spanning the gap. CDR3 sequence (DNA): TGTGCCAGCAGCCCAGCCGGGGGCCTATCTGGAAACACCATATATTTT. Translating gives CASSPAGGLSGNTIYF.

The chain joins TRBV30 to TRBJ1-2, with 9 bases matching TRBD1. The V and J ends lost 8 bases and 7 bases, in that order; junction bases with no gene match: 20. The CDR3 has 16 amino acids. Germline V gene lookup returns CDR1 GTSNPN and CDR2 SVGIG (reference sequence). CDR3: CARSVPGQGRHTGYTF. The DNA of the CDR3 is TGTGCCCGAAGCGTCCCGGGACAGGGAAGGCATACTGGCTACACCTTC.

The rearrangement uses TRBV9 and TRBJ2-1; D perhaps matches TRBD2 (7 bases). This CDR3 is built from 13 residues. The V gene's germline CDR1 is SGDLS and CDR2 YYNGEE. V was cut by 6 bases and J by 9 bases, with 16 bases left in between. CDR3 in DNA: TGTGCCAGCACCGCGCCCGGGGGGCGTGAGCAGTTCTTC. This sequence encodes CASTAPGGREQFF. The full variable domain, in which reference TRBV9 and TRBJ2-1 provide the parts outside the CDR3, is DSGVTQTPKHLITATGQRVTLRCSPRSGDLSVYWYQQSLDQGLQFLIQYYNGEERAKGNILERFSAQQFPDLHSELNLSSLELGDSALYFCASTAPGGREQFFGPGTRLTVL.

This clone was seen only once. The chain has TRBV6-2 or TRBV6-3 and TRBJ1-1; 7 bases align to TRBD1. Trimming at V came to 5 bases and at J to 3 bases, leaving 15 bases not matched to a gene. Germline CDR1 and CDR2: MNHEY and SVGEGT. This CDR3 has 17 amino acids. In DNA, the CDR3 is TGTGCCAGCAGTAGGGCTCCACAGGGGCCCCCCCACACTGAAGCTTTCTTT. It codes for CASSRAPQGPPHTEAFF.

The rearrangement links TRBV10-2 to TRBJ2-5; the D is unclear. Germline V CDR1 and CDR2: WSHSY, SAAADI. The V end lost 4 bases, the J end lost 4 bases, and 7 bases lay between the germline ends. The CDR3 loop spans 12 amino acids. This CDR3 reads CASSGGGETQYF. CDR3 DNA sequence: TGCGCCAGCAGTGGGGGTGGAGAGACCCAGTACTTC.

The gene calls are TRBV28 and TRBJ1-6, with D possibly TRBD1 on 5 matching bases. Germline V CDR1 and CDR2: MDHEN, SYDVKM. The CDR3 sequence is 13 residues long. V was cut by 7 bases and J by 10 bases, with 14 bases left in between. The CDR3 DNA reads TGTGCCAGCATCTCGGAGTGGGGGTCACCCCTCCACTTT. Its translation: CASISEWGSPLHF.

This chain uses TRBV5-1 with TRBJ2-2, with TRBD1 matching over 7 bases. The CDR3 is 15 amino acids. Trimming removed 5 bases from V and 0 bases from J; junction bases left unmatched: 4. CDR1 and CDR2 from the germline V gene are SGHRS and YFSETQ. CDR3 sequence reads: CASSSGQTNTGELFF. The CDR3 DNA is TGCGCCAGCAGTTCGGGACAGACGAACACCGGGGAGCTGTTTTTT.

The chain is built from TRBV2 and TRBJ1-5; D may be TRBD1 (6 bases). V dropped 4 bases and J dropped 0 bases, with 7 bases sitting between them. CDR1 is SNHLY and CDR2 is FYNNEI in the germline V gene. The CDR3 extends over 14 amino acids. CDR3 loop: CASSAGDSNQPQHF. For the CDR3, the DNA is TGTGCCAGCAGTGCAGGGGATAGCAATCAGCCCCAGCATTTT.

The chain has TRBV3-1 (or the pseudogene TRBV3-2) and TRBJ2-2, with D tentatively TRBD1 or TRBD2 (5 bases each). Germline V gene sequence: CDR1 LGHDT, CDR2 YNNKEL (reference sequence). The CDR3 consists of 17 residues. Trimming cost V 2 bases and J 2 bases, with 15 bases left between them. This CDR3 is CASSQPLGPQNTGELFF. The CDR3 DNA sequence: TGTGCCAGCAGCCAACCATTGGGACCCCAAAACACCGGGGAGCTGTTTTTT.

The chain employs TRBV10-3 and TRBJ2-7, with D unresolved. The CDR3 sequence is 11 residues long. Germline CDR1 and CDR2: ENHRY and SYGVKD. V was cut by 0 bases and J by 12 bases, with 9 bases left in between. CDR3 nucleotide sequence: TGTGCCATCAGTGAGTCGGCACGCTCGTACTTC. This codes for CAISESARSYF.

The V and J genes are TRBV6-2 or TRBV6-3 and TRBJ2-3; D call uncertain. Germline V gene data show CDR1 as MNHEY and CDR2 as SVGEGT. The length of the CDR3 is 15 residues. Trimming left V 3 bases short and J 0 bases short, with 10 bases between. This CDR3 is CASSYLGISTDTQYF. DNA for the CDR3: TGTGCCAGCAGTTATTTGGGGATTAGCACAGATACGCAGTATTTT.

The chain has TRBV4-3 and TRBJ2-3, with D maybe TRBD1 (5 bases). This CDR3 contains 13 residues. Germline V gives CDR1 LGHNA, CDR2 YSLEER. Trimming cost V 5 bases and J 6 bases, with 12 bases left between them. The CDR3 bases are TGCGCCAGCAGCGAGAAGACAGTCGATACGCAGTATTTT. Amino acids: CASSEKTVDTQYF.